The T cell receptor beta chain under discussion was sequenced for a study of blood T cell repertoires in COVID-19. About the research overall: Both acute and convalescent COVID-19 samples were obtained from the United States, Italy and Spain. PBMCs, B-cell-depleted T cells, or T cells were the source of the cDNA or gDNA that made up the material.

V was pared by 6 bases and J by 2 bases, with 12 bases between. The CDR3 covers 14 residues. Looked up from germline, CDR1 is LNHDA and CDR2 is SQIVND (reference sequence). The authors' processing: Estimated nucleated cell counts came from reference gene primer amplification. Clones were sequenced by immunoSEQ multiplex PCR, and TCRdb holds only the in-frame ones, with some missing. From that table come the V and J calls and clone size; the DNA was used to work out D and trimming. The sample shows about 63,000 clones, roughly 85% of them seen only once. This receptor was obtained from a human donor in a cohort sampled during active COVID-19. The chain joins TRBV19 to TRBJ2-3, with D hard to call. Material for sequencing was peripheral blood. The CDR3 is CASRKSPYTDTQYF. Written as DNA, the CDR3 is TGTGCCAGTAGGAAGTCCCCCTACACAGATACGCAGTATTTT. The whole variable domain, filled in from reference TRBV19 and TRBJ2-3, reads DGGITQSPKYLFRKEGQNVTLSCEQNLNHDAMYWYRQDPGQGLRLIYYSQIVNDFQKGDIAEGYSVSREKKESFPLTVTSAQKNPTAFYLCASRKSPYTDTQYFGPGTRLTVL.